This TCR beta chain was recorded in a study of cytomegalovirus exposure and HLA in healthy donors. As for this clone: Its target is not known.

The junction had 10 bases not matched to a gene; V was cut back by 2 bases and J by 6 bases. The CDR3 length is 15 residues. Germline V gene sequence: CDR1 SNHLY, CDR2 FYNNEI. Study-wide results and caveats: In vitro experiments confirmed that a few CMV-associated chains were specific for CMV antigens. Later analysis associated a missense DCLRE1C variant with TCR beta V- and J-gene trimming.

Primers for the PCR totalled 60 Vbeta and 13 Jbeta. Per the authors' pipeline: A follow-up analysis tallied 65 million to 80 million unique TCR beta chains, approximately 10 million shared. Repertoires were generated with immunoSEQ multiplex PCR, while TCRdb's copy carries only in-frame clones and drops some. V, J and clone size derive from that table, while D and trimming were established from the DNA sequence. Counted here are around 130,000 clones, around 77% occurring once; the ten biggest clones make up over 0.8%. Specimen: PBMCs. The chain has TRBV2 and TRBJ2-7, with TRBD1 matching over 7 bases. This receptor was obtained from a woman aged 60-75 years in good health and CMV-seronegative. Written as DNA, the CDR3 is TGTGCCAGCAGTGAAACCCGGACAGGTTCGGTCGAGCAGTACTTC. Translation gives CASSETRTGSVEQYF.